This entry features one T cell receptor beta chain sequence. Its cognate antigen is unknown. The data stem from a study of shared clonotypes between healthy human individuals. Study-wide findings and caveats: Among the subsets, naive ones generally showed larger estimated richness than memory ones. It was the few donors that limited the genetic and exposure-history diversity represented.

On sorted subsets, replicate PCRs used 200 to 250 ng DNA, or some 28,000 T cell genomes. Clones were sequenced by immunoSEQ multiplex PCR, and TCRdb holds only the in-frame ones, with some missing. The profile covers roughly 2.4 million clones, with approximately 96% appearing a single time and approximately 0.13% taken by the ten largest. The V and J ends lost 1 base and 5 bases respectively, with 11 bases between them. CDR1 SGHTA and CDR2 FQGNSA come from the germline V gene. The CDR3 runs 14 residues. The clonotype comes from a man between 18 and 35 years old in good health. The V gene is TRBV7-2, the J gene TRBJ1-2, with D unclear. Sequencing was done on a sample of naive CD4+ T cells sorted from blood. Subset of the sample: CD45RA+ positively selected. CDR3: CASSLEQPVYGYTF. CDR3 DNA: TGTGCCAGCAGCTTAGAACAGCCGGTATATGGCTACACCTTC.